Following are 16 T cell receptor beta chains from one sample sequenced in a study of response to subunit inactivated influenza vaccine. MiXCR, run by TCRdb on the RT-PCR reads, gives a single entry per CDR3 protein. Of 500,000 to 550,000 distinct CDR3 sequences detected, 7.5% to 8.5% appear once; the ten largest clones hold under 15%. Sample: PBMCs from blood, taken around 2 years after vaccination. The receptors shown here come from a man aged 45-69 years who received an inactivated influenza vaccine.

The sample holds many counts of this clonotype. The genes are TRBV12-3 or TRBV12-4 and TRBJ2-1; TRBD2 matches at 13 bases. Trimming at V came to 4 bases and at J to 4 bases, leaving 7 bases not matched to a gene. CDR3 size: 17 residues. The CDR3 loop is CASSSPVLAGGYNEQFF. In DNA, the CDR3 is TGTGCCAGCAGTTCACCCGTACTAGCGGGAGGGTACAATGAGCAGTTCTTC.

This clonotype was found a few times. The chain has TRBV6-1 and TRBJ1-4; possible D gene TRBD1, 5 bases. CDR3 size: 15 residues. Deletions cut 2 bases from V and 2 bases from J, with 9 bases between. In germline, CDR1 is MNHNS, CDR2 SASEGT. CDR3 DNA sequence: TGTGCCAGCAGTGAAATCTGGGGGACTAATGAAAAACTGTTTTTT. Translating it yields CASSEIWGTNEKLFF.

The chain employs TRBV7-2 and TRBJ2-2, with D perhaps matching TRBD1 or TRBD2 (5 bases each). Deletions cut 3 bases from V and 3 bases from J, with 11 bases between. In germline, CDR1 is SGHTA, CDR2 FQGNSA. This CDR3 is 15 amino acids long. CDR3 bases: TGTGCCAGCAGCTTGGGTGGGGGTTACACCGGGGAGCTGTTTTTT. This gives the protein CASSLGGGYTGELFF.

This clonotype was seen many times. This rearrangement joins TRBV5-1 to TRBJ2-1; a weak D match, TRBD1 (5 bases). The V gene's germline CDR1 is SGHRS and CDR2 YFSETQ. The CDR3 extends over 15 amino acids. V dropped 0 bases and J dropped 2 bases, with 9 bases sitting between them. The CDR3 region has the DNA TGCGCCAGCAGCTTGGCGGCAGGGCCCTACAATGAGCAGTTCTTC. This encodes CASSLAAGPYNEQFF.

The chain combines TRBV24-1 with TRBJ2-3; 7 positions agree with TRBD2. Germline trimming cut 0 bases from V and 1 base from J; bases unmatched to any gene: 3. Germline values: CDR1 KGHDR, CDR2 SFDVKD. The CDR3 extends over 16 amino acids. CDR3 sequence: CATSDLRLAGTDTQYF. In DNA, the CDR3 is TGTGCCACCAGTGATTTGCGCCTAGCGGGCACAGATACGCAGTATTTT.

This clonotype has only a few counts. Here the CDR3 reads CASSLEAGKDSPLHF. CDR3 nucleotide sequence: TGCGCCAGCAGCTTGGAGGCGGGGAAGGATTCACCCCTCCACTTT. The V and J genes are TRBV5-1 and TRBJ1-6; D unclear. This CDR3 comprises 15 residues. Trimming shortened V by 0 bases and J by 8 bases, and 12 bases separated the two germline ends. The germline CDR1 and CDR2 sequences are SGHRS and YFSETQ.

The chain recombines TRBV19 with TRBJ2-1, with D possibly matching TRBD2 (5 bases). There are 14 residues in the CDR3. Germline V gene data show CDR1 as LNHDA and CDR2 as SQIVND (reference sequence). The V and J ends lost 6 bases and 4 bases respectively, with 13 bases between them. CDR3 nucleotide sequence: TGTGCCAGTAGCCCGGGATCGCAATACAATGAGCAGTTCTTC. This gives the protein CASSPGSQYNEQFF.

The V call is TRBV6-2 or TRBV6-3, the J call TRBJ2-7; TRBD2 might be the D (5 bases). CDR1 is MNHEY, CDR2 SVGEGT, per germline. CDR3 size: 15 residues. The ends were cut back, 11 bases at V and 1 base at J, with 21 bases in the middle. The CDR3 spells CAGGRRGILSYEQYF. In DNA, the CDR3 is TGTGCCGGCGGTCGAAGAGGGATTCTATCCTACGAGCAGTACTTC.

The V and J genes are TRBV28 and TRBJ2-2, with a possible D match to TRBD2 (5 bases). Trimming left V 6 bases short and J 4 bases short, with 18 bases between. Germline CDR1 reads MDHEN; CDR2 reads SYDVKM. The CDR3 spans 16 residues. The CDR3 region is CASRGNSRLFTGELFF. The CDR3 region has the DNA TGTGCCAGCAGGGGAAACAGCCGACTATTCACCGGGGAGCTGTTTTTT.

J is TRBJ2-7 and V is TRBV4-1; no clear D gene. This CDR3 has 16 residues. The ends were cut back, 3 bases at V and 4 bases at J, with 19 bases in the middle. In germline, CDR1 is MGHRA, CDR2 YSYEKL. DNA of the CDR3: TGCGCCAGCAGCCACCCCCCGGGTGGGTTCTTGTACGAGCAGTACTTC. As protein: CASSHPPGGFLYEQYF.

This clonotype came up many times. The chain recombines TRBV5-1 with TRBJ1-6, with 7 nucleotides matching TRBD1. CDR3 length equals 15 residues. Trimming at V came to 4 bases and at J to 7 bases, leaving 8 bases not matched to a gene. The germline CDR1 and CDR2 sequences are SGHRS and YFSETQ. The CDR3 spells CASSTTGVGNSPLHF. In DNA, the CDR3 is TGCGCCAGCAGCACAACAGGGGTAGGGAATTCACCCCTCCACTTT.

Only a few counts were recorded for this clonotype. The gene calls are TRBV29-1 and TRBJ2-3; either TRBD1 or TRBD2 may fit D (5 bases each). The CDR3 spans 14 residues. In germline, CDR1 is SQVTM, CDR2 ANQGSEA. Deletions cut 4 bases from V and 3 bases from J, with 14 bases between. The CDR3 spells CSVVRDPGTDTQYF. The CDR3 coding sequence is TGCAGCGTTGTCCGGGACCCCGGTACAGATACGCAGTATTTT.

This clonotype was seen a few times. The CDR3 is CASSYSRGTGITGELFF. CDR3 in DNA: TGTGCCAGCAGTTACTCTAGAGGGACAGGGATTACCGGGGAGCTGTTTTTT. The V and J genes are TRBV6-5 and TRBJ2-2; TRBD1 agrees at 9 bases. The CDR3 totals 17 residues. Trimming took 0 bases from V and 5 from J; bases not matched to a gene: 7. The germline V gene has CDR1 MNHEY and CDR2 SVGAGI.

This clonotype was detected many times. The chain links TRBV7-9 to TRBJ1-1; no clear D gene. The V and J ends lost 1 base and 5 bases respectively, with 14 bases between them. Germline CDR1 reads SEHNR; CDR2 reads FQNEAQ (reference sequence). The CDR3 loop spans 15 amino acids. For the CDR3, the DNA is TGTGCCAGCAGCTTAGACGTATCGAGGGCAACTGAAGCTTTCTTT. Its translation: CASSLDVSRATEAFF.

The CDR3 is CSAATGTGSYNEQFF. The CDR3 DNA reads as TGCAGTGCAGCCACCGGGACAGGCTCCTACAATGAGCAGTTCTTC. V and J are TRBV20-1 and TRBJ2-1; 8 bases line up with TRBD1. The CDR3 consists of 15 residues. V lost 6 bases to trimming and J lost 0 bases; unmatched junction nucleotides: 7. Germline loops: CDR1 DFQATT, CDR2 SNEGSKA (reference sequence).

This clonotype was counted between two and nine times. The chain employs TRBV7-9 and TRBJ1-4; D gene uncertain. Trimming took 1 base from V and 5 from J, leaving 11 bases between them. Germline V gene data show CDR1 as SEHNR and CDR2 as FQNEAQ (reference sequence). The CDR3 loop spans 15 amino acids. The CDR3 reads CASSLDFGVNEKLFF. CDR3 DNA: TGTGCCAGCAGCTTAGATTTCGGAGTAAATGAAAAACTGTTTTTT.